These 28 T cell receptor beta chains originate from one sample sequenced in a study of identical twins (dated by TCRdb to 2015 to 2016). The library was obtained by 5' RACE. This sample was sequenced with an Illumina HiSeq 2000. The raw public reads went through TCRdb reprocessing: fastp at Q25, MiXCR clone calling, in-frame beta chains kept. Each entry merges the rows of one CDR3 protein and shows their most common DNA and genes. Recorded for this sample are under 300,000 distinct CDR3 sequences; around 15% of them occurred a single time. The top ten clones comprise approximately 10% of the sample. Sequencing used memory (CD45RO+) T cells sorted from blood. Explained via the paper, the cell subset or site label denotes: CD45RO+ enriched T cells. Source of these receptors: a woman aged 18-29 years in good health.

In this sample, this clonotype turned up a few times. The chain has TRBV5-1 and TRBJ2-3, with D perhaps assigned TRBD1 or TRBD2 (5 bases each). This CDR3 comprises 14 residues. Trimming removed 4 bases at V and 4 bases at J, with 13 bases between. CDR1 is SGHRS and CDR2 is YFSETQ in the germline V gene. CDR3 nucleotide sequence: TGCGCCAGCAGCCCATTTGGGGGACCAGATACGCAGTATTTT. Translated, it gives CASSPFGGPDTQYF. The full variable domain, with the rest looked up from reference TRBV5-1 and TRBJ2-3, is KAGVTQTPRYLIKTRGQQVTLSCSPISGHRSVSWYQQTPGQGLQFLFEYFSETQRNKGNFPGRFSGRQFSNSRSEMNVSTLELGDSALYLCASSPFGGPDTQYFGPGTRLTVL.

This clonotype was counted only a few times. The rearrangement uses TRBV15 and TRBJ1-3, with 9 bases lining up with TRBD1. Trimming took 5 bases from V and 6 from J; bases not matched to a gene: 5. The CDR3 covers 14 residues. The V gene's germline CDR1 is LNHNV and CDR2 YYDKDF (reference sequence). The CDR3 loop is CATSAHRGQNTIYF. The CDR3 DNA reads TGTGCCACCAGCGCACACAGGGGGCAAAACACCATATATTTT.

This chain links TRBV5-6 with TRBJ2-1; D not certain. There are 13 residues in the CDR3. Germline assignment: CDR1 SGHDT and CDR2 YYEEEE. Trimming removed 1 base from V and 5 bases from J, with 7 bases in between. CDR3 sequence: CASSLLPDNEQFF. DNA of the CDR3: TGTGCCAGCAGCTTGCTCCCCGACAATGAGCAGTTCTTC.

The chain links TRBV12-3 or TRBV12-4 to TRBJ2-7; 8 bases line up with TRBD1. The J segment lost 6 bases and the V segment lost 7 bases, leaving 8 bases of the junction unmatched. The CDR3 length is 13 residues. Here the CDR3 DNA reads TGTGCCAGCACCATTGGACAGGGCACCGAGCAGTACTTC. The encoded protein is CASTIGQGTEQYF.

There are a few counts of this clonotype. This chain joins TRBV9 and TRBJ2-1, with 12 bases identical to TRBD2. The V and J ends lost 2 bases and 7 bases, in that order; junction bases with no gene match: 4. This CDR3 has 15 residues. Germline-derived CDR1 and CDR2 are SGDLS and YYNGEE. The CDR3: CASSVSTSGRNEQFF. The DNA for the CDR3 is TGTGCCAGCAGCGTTTCCACTAGCGGGAGGAATGAGCAGTTCTTC.

A few counts support this clonotype. This rearrangement joins TRBV20-1 to TRBJ2-5; the D call may be TRBD1 or TRBD2 (5 bases each). CDR3 size: 13 residues. V was cut by 5 bases and J by 2 bases, with 12 bases left in between. Germline V lookup: CDR1 DFQATT, CDR2 SNEGSKA (reference sequence). The CDR3 protein is CSARGRSQETQYF. The DNA for the CDR3 is TGCAGTGCTCGGGGCCGTTCTCAAGAGACCCAGTACTTC.

This clonotype has more than one count but fewer than ten. The rearrangement uses TRBV20-1 and TRBJ2-7, with D perhaps TRBD2 (5 bases). CDR3 length equals 12 residues. V lost 7 bases and J 3 bases, leaving 13 bases between the germline ends. Germline V lookup: CDR1 DFQATT, CDR2 SNEGSKA (reference sequence). CDR3 nucleotide sequence: TGCAGTGTCGGGATACTAGGCTACGAGCAGTACTTC. Protein: CSVGILGYEQYF.

This clonotype was seen more than once but under ten times. The chain carries TRBV20-1 and TRBJ1-1; TRBD1 agrees at 7 bases. V shed 6 bases and J 11 bases; nucleotides not matched to a gene: 12. There are 12 residues in the CDR3. From germline, CDR1 is DFQATT and CDR2 SNEGSKA (reference sequence). The CDR3 region is CSAISGGRGAFF. In DNA, the CDR3 is TGCAGTGCGATTTCAGGGGGTCGAGGGGCTTTCTTT.

This clonotype was found many times. V usage is TRBV6-2 or TRBV6-3 and J usage is TRBJ2-5; 8 nucleotides match TRBD2. This CDR3 has 13 residues. The ends lost 7 bases at V and 5 bases at J; junction bases unmatched: 6. CDR1 is MNHEY, CDR2 SVGEGT, per germline. Here the CDR3 DNA reads TGTGCCAGCAAGAGGACTAGCTCCGAGACCCAGTACTTC. Its translation is CASKRTSSETQYF.

This clonotype appeared a few times. This rearrangement joins TRBV29-1 to TRBJ2-7, with TRBD2 identical over 13 bases. The germline CDR1 and CDR2 sequences are SQVTM and ANQGSEA. The CDR3 is 16 amino acids. V lost 6 bases and J lost 4; bases outside the gene matches: 12. The CDR3 sequence is CSVVRGLAGETYEQYF. CDR3 nucleotide sequence: TGCAGCGTGGTACGAGGACTAGCGGGAGAAACATACGAGCAGTACTTC.

This clonotype was observed a few times. This chain joins TRBV20-1 and TRBJ2-7, with D perhaps matching TRBD1 (5 bases). The CDR3 runs 13 residues. The germline V gene has CDR1 DFQATT and CDR2 SNEGSKA (reference sequence). The V and J ends lost 5 bases and 0 bases respectively, with 11 bases between them. CDR3 loop: CSAQDSISYEQYF. CDR3 DNA sequence: TGCAGTGCTCAAGACAGTATCTCCTACGAGCAGTACTTC.

CDR3 amino acids: CASTPPAEETQYF. The CDR3 region has the DNA TGTGCCAGCACCCCTCCCGCCGAAGAGACCCAGTACTTC. The V call is TRBV6-1, the J call TRBJ2-5; D call uncertain. V was shortened by 7 bases and J by 3 bases, with 12 bases between the two germline ends. CDR1 and CDR2 (germline): MNHNS, SASEGT. The CDR3 totals 13 residues.

The rearrangement links TRBV27 to TRBJ2-1; D is possibly TRBD1 or TRBD2 (8 bases each). The germline CDR1 and CDR2 sequences are MNHEY and SMNVEV (reference sequence). The CDR3 length is 20 residues. V lost 6 bases to trimming and J lost 13 bases, with 40 bases between them. The CDR3 sequence: CASSKTRTGTTLAATTTQFF. The DNA for the CDR3 is TGTGCCAGCAGCAAAACCCGGACAGGGACCACACTAGCGGCCACGACGACCCAGTTCTTC.

The sample holds many counts of this clonotype. The rearrangement links TRBV30 to TRBJ2-3, with TRBD2 matching 7 bases. The CDR3 has 15 residues. J lost 4 bases, V lost 4 bases, and 11 bases had no gene match. Germline CDR1 reads GTSNPN; CDR2 reads SVGIG (reference sequence). CDR3 coding DNA: TGTGCCTGGAATCCCGGCGGGAGCGTGGCAGATACGCAGTATTTT. Translated, it gives CAWNPGGSVADTQYF.

This chain links TRBV20-1 with TRBJ2-7; 7 nucleotides line up with TRBD1. With V trimmed by 1 base and J by 0 bases, 6 bases remained unmatched. The V gene's germline CDR1 is DFQATT and CDR2 SNEGSKA (reference sequence). This CDR3 comprises 15 residues. The CDR3 here is CSARAMDRSSYEQYF. The CDR3, as DNA: TGCAGTGCTAGAGCTATGGACAGGAGCTCCTACGAGCAGTACTTC.

This clonotype came up a few times. The chain links TRBV20-1 to TRBJ1-2, with D hard to call. The germline V and J ends were trimmed by 6 bases and 2 bases, with 16 bases remaining between them. CDR1 is DFQATT and CDR2 is SNEGSKA in the germline V gene (reference sequence). CDR3 length: 14 amino acids. In DNA, the CDR3 is TGCAGTGCCCACCCCGGCATTTCAAACTATGGCTACACCTTC. This encodes CSAHPGISNYGYTF.

This clonotype has only one observation. The chain uses TRBV12-3 or TRBV12-4 and TRBJ2-7, with a tentative D call TRBD1 (5 bases). This CDR3 contains 14 residues. Trimming cost V 1 base and J 2 bases, with 9 bases left between them. In nucleotides, the CDR3 is TGTGCCAGCAGTTTAGATTTCAGGGCCTACGAGCAGTACTTC. This translates into CASSLDFRAYEQYF.

Only a few counts were recorded for this clonotype. CDR3 sequence reads: CASSLDAHRGNEQFF. For the CDR3, the DNA is TGTGCCAGCAGCTTAGACGCTCACAGGGGCAATGAGCAGTTCTTC. This sequence joins TRBV11-3 and TRBJ2-1, with 7 bases aligning to TRBD1. The germline V gene has CDR1 SGHNT and CDR2 YENEEA. The CDR3 totals 15 residues. V dropped 0 bases and J dropped 6; count of bases not matched to a gene: 5.

The chain carries TRBV6-6 and TRBJ1-1; D possibly corresponds to TRBD1 (5 bases). V dropped 10 bases and J dropped 3 bases, with 15 bases sitting between them. Germline V gene lookup returns CDR1 MNHNY and CDR2 SVGAGI (reference sequence). The CDR3 consists of 13 residues. This CDR3 is CATRQRIDTEAFF. In DNA, the CDR3 is TGTGCCACCCGACAGAGGATCGACACTGAAGCTTTCTTT.

The sample holds a few counts of this clonotype. This chain uses TRBV6-2 or TRBV6-3 with TRBJ2-5; 7 nucleotides match TRBD1. Germline CDR1 reads MNHEY; CDR2 reads SVGEGT. With V trimmed by 0 bases and J by 5 bases, 9 bases remained unmatched. The CDR3 loop spans 16 amino acids. Here the CDR3 DNA reads TGTGCCAGCAGTTACTCGGACACAGGGGACCTGGAGACCCAGTACTTC. This codes for CASSYSDTGDLETQYF.

This clonotype was counted a few times. The chain links TRBV5-1 to TRBJ1-6; no definite D call. The CDR3 contains 15 residues. The V end lost 0 bases, the J end lost 0 bases, and 4 bases lay between the germline ends. The germline V gene encodes CDR1 SGHRS and CDR2 YFSETQ. In nucleotides, the CDR3 is TGCGCCAGCAGCTTGGGCGGCTCCTATAATTCACCCCTCCACTTT. Its protein is CASSLGGSYNSPLHF.

The chain recombines TRBV11-1 with TRBJ2-5; 11 bases agree with TRBD2. The germline V gene encodes CDR1 SGHAT and CDR2 FQDESV (reference sequence). The CDR3 length is 19 residues. V lost 7 bases to trimming and J lost 2 bases; unmatched junction nucleotides: 18. The CDR3 DNA reads TGTGCCAGCAAGAGAGAGGGGGGGACTAGCGGCCGCGGACAAGAGACCCAGTACTTC. Encoded protein: CASKREGGTSGRGQETQYF.

This clonotype was detected ten times or more. This chain joins TRBV28 and TRBJ1-5, with 8 bases that match TRBD1. V dropped 8 bases and J dropped 4; count of bases not matched to a gene: 7. The CDR3 extends over 14 amino acids. Germline V gene lookup returns CDR1 MDHEN and CDR2 SYDVKM. The chain's CDR3 is CASRGTGKNQPQHF. The DNA of the CDR3 is TGTGCCAGCCGCGGGACAGGAAAAAATCAGCCCCAGCATTTT.

The rearrangement uses TRBV29-1 and TRBJ1-1; D is possibly TRBD1 (6 bases). V lost 4 bases and J 2 bases, leaving 11 bases between the germline ends. CDR1 is SQVTM and CDR2 is ANQGSEA in the germline V gene. This CDR3 comprises 13 residues. This CDR3 is CSVVKGQNTEAFF. The CDR3 DNA is TGCAGCGTTGTGAAGGGACAAAACACTGAAGCTTTCTTT.

This clonotype was counted ten times or more. The genes are TRBV12-3 or TRBV12-4 and TRBJ2-1, with D possibly matching TRBD2 (5 bases). V was trimmed by 5 bases and J by 12 bases, leaving 14 bases between them. CDR3 length: 12 residues. The CDR3 DNA reads TGTGCCAGCAGTCCGGACTCGTCGATGCAGTTCTTC. Protein sequence: CASSPDSSMQFF.

This clonotype has only a few counts. The chain has TRBV7-2 and TRBJ2-3; 7 bases map to TRBD1. The V gene end was trimmed by 6 bases and the J gene end by 0 bases; junction bases not matched to a gene: 6. Germline V gives CDR1 SGHTA, CDR2 FQGNSA. This CDR3 has 15 residues. This chain's CDR3 is CASSYRGSSTDTQYF. DNA of the CDR3: TGTGCCAGCAGTTACAGGGGCTCCAGCACAGATACGCAGTATTTT.

This chain links TRBV27 with TRBJ1-1, with D hard to call. Germline values: CDR1 MNHEY, CDR2 SMNVEV (reference sequence). Deletions cut 6 bases from V and 8 bases from J, with 16 bases between. This CDR3 contains 13 residues. Here the CDR3 DNA reads TGTGCCAGCAGAGTAGTCAGTCTGGGGGAAGCTTTCTTT. Its protein is CASRVVSLGEAFF.

This clonotype has more than one count but fewer than ten. The chain has TRBV29-1 and TRBJ2-3; D is uncertain. Trimming cost V 7 bases and J 2 bases, with 10 bases left between them. CDR3 size: 12 residues. CDR1 and CDR2 (germline): SQVTM, ANQGSEA. The CDR3 region is CSATKDTDTQYF. CDR3 nucleotides: TGCAGCGCCACAAAAGACACAGATACGCAGTATTTT.